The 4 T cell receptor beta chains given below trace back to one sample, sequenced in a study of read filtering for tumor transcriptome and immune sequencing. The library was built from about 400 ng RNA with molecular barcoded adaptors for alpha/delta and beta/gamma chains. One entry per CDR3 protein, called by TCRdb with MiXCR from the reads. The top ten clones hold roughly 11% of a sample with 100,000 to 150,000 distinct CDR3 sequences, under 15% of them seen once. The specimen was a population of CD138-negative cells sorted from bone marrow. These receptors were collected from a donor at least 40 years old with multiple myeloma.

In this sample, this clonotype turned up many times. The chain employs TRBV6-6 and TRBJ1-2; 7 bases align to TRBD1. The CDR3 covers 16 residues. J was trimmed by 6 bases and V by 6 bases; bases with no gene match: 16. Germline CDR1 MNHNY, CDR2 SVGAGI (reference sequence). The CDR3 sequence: CASRPPTVRGFNGYTF. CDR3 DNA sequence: TGTGCCAGCAGGCCCCCCACAGTCAGGGGGTTCAATGGCTACACCTTC.

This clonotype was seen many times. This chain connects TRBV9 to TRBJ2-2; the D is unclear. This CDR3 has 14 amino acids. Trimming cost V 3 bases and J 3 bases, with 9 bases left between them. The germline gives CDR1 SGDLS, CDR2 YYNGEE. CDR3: CASSGTTYTGELFF. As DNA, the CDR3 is TGTGCCAGCAGCGGGACGACTTACACCGGGGAGCTGTTTTTT.

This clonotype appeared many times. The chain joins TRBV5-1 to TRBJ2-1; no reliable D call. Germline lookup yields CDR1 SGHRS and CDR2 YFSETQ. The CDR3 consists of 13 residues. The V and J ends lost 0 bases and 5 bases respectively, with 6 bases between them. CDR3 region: CASSLALDNEQFF. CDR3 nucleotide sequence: TGCGCCAGCAGCTTGGCCCTGGACAATGAGCAGTTCTTC. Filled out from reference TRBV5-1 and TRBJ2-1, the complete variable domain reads KAGVTQTPRYLIKTRGQQVTLSCSPISGHRSVSWYQQTPGQGLQFLFEYFSETQRNKGNFPGRFSGRQFSNSRSEMNVSTLELGDSALYLCASSLALDNEQFFGPGTRLTVL.

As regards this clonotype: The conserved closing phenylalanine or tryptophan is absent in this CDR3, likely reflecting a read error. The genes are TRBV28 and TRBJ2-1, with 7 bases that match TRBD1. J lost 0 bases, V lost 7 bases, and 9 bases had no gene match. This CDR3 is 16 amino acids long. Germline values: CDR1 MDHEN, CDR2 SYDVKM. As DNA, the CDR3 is TGTGCCAGCATTCAGGGACAGCTCACCTCCTACAATGAGCAGTTCTCC. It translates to CASIQGQLTSYNEQFS.